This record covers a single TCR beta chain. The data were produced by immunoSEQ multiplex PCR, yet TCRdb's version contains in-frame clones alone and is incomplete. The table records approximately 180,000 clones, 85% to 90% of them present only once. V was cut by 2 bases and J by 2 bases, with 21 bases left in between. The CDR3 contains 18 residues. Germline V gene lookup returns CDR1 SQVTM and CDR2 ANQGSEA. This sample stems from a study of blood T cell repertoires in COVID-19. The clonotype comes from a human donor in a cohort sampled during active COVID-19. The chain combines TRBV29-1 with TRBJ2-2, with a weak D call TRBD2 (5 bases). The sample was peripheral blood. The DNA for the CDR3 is TGCAGCGTTGAAAGGATTATCCTAGCAGTCCAAAACACCGGGGAGCTGTTTTTT. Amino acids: CSVERIILAVQNTGELFF.